These 8 T cell receptor beta chains were sequenced from one sample in a study of blood T cell repertoires in COVID-19. Repertoires were generated with immunoSEQ multiplex PCR, while TCRdb's copy carries only in-frame clones and drops some. The table records fewer than 120,000 clones, about 72% of them present only once. The sample comprised peripheral blood. The receptors were sampled from a woman aged 60-70 years with acute or convalescent COVID-19.

The genes are TRBV5-1 and TRBJ2-6; 7 bases are a match to TRBD1. The CDR3 totals 16 residues. The V and J ends lost 4 bases and 0 bases, in that order; junction bases with no gene match: 4. CDR1 is SGHRS, CDR2 YFSETQ, per germline. The CDR3 is CASSDPGGSGANVLTF. The CDR3 bases are TGCGCCAGCAGCGATCCAGGGGGCTCTGGGGCCAACGTCCTGACTTTC. Complete variable domain (other parts from reference TRBV5-1 and TRBJ2-6): KAGVTQTPRYLIKTRGQQVTLSCSPISGHRSVSWYQQTPGQGLQFLFEYFSETQRNKGNFPGRFSGRQFSNSRSEMNVSTLELGDSALYLCASSDPGGSGANVLTFGAGSRLTVL.

The V gene is TRBV27, the J gene TRBJ1-2, with D unresolved. V shed 4 bases and J shed 4 bases, with 13 bases lying between them. This CDR3 contains 14 residues. Germline V lookup: CDR1 MNHEY, CDR2 SMNVEV (reference sequence). This CDR3 reads CASSSSNSFYGYTF. CDR3 DNA sequence: TGTGCCAGCAGTTCGTCGAACAGCTTCTATGGCTACACCTTC.

The chain employs TRBV5-1 and TRBJ1-3; 7 bases line up with TRBD1. Germline trimming cut 4 bases from V and 4 bases from J; bases unmatched to any gene: 11. This CDR3 comprises 16 residues. In germline, CDR1 is SGHRS, CDR2 YFSETQ. For the CDR3, the DNA is TGCGCCAGCAGCCTAACAGGACAGGTCGGAGGAAACACCATATATTTT. Amino acids: CASSLTGQVGGNTIYF.

This clone was seen at least ten times. The J gene is TRBJ2-3, the V gene TRBV7-2; possibly TRBD1 for D (6 bases). Germline CDR1 SGHTA, CDR2 FQGNSA. The CDR3 has 17 residues. With 7 bases removed from V and 4 bases from J, the gap between germline ends came to 24 bases. CDR3 sequence (DNA): TGTGCCAGCAACAGACAGGACAGCACACTGAGGCCAGATACGCAGTATTTT. Protein sequence: CASNRQDSTLRPDTQYF.

The chain uses TRBV7-8 and TRBJ2-7; 8 bases are a match to TRBD1. This CDR3 comprises 16 residues. V dropped 2 bases and J dropped 2; count of bases not matched to a gene: 8. CDR1 is SGHVS and CDR2 is FQNEAQ in the germline V gene. The CDR3 DNA follows: TGTGCCAGCAGCTTATATCGGGACAGGAACCCCTACGAGCAGTACTTC. Translating gives CASSLYRDRNPYEQYF.

The V gene is TRBV7-2, the J gene TRBJ1-2, with 9 bases that match TRBD1. The CDR3 spans 14 residues. With V trimmed by 4 bases and J by 5 bases, 5 bases remained unmatched. The germline CDR1 and CDR2 sequences are SGHTA and FQGNSA. This CDR3 reads CASSSGQGQYGYTF. CDR3 nucleotide sequence: TGTGCCAGCAGCTCAGGACAGGGGCAGTATGGCTACACCTTC.

The chain joins TRBV10-3 to TRBJ2-5, with a possible D match to TRBD1 (5 bases). CDR1 and CDR2 (germline): ENHRY, SYGVKD. Trimming pared 6 bases from V and 3 bases from J, leaving 11 bases between. The CDR3 totals 13 residues. Written as DNA, the CDR3 is TGTGCCATCAGGCAGGGTGGAGAAGAGACCCAGTACTTC. Its protein product is CAIRQGGEETQYF.

The CDR3 reads CASSVGYGGGANYGYTF. In DNA form, the CDR3 reads TGTGCCAGCAGTGTCGGGTATGGGGGGGGAGCTAACTATGGCTACACCTTC. The chain recombines TRBV6-1 with TRBJ1-2, with D perhaps matching TRBD1 (5 bases). CDR1 MNHNS and CDR2 SASEGT come from the germline V gene. V lost 4 bases to trimming and J lost 0 bases, with 18 bases between them. CDR3 size: 17 residues.